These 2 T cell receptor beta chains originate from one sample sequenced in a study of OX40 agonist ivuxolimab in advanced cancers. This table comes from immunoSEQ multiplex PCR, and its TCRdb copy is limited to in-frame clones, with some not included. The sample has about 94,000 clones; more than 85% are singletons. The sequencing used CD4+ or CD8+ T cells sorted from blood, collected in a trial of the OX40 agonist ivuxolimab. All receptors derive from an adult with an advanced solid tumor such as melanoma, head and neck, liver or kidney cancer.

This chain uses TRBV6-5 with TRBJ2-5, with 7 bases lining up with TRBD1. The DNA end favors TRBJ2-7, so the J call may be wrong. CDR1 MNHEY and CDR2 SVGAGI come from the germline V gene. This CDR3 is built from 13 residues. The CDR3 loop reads CASSVRQGYEQYF. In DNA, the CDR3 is TGTGCCAGCAGCGTCCGACAGGGCTACGAGCAGTACTTC.

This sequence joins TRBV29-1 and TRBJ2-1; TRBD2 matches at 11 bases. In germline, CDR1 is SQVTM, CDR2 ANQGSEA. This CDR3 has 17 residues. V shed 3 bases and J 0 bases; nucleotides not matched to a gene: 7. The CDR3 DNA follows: TGCAGCGTTGAGGGTCTAGCGGGAGGTTCCTCCTACAATGAGCAGTTCTTC. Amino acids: CSVEGLAGGSSYNEQFF.